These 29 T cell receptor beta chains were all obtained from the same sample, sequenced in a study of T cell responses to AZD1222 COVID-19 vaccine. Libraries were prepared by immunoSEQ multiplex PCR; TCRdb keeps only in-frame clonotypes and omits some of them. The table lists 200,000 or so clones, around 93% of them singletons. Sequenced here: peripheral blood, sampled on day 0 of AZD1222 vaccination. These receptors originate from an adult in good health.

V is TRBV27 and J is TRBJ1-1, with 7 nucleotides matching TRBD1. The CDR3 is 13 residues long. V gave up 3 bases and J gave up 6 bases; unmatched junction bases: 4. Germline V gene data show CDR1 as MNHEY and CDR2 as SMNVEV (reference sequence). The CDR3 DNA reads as TGTGCCAGCAGTTTTCAGGGGGGGGCTGAAGCTTTCTTT. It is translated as CASSFQGGAEAFF.

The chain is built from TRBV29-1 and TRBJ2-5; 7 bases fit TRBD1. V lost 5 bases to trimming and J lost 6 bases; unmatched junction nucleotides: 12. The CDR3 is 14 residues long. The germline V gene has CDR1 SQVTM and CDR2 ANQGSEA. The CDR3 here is CSVTEIQGLKTQYF. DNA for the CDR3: TGCAGCGTTACCGAGATACAGGGGTTGAAGACCCAGTACTTC.

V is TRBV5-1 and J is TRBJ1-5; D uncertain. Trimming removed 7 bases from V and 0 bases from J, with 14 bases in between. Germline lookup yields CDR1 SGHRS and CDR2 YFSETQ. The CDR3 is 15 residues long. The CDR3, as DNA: TGCGCCAGCCGAGCTGACACCTTTAGCAATCAGCCCCAGCATTTT. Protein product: CASRADTFSNQPQHF.

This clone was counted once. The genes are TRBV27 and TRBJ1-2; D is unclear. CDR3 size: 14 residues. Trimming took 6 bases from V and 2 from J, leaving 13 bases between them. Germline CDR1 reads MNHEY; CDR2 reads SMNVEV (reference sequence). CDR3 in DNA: TGTGCCAGCAGCCCCGCCCTTCGAAACTATGGCTACACCTTC. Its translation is CASSPALRNYGYTF.

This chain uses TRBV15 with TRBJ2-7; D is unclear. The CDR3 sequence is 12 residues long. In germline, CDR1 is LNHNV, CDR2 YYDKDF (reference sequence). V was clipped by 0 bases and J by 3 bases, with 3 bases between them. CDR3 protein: CATSRDDYEQYF. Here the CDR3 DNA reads TGTGCCACCAGCAGAGATGACTACGAGCAGTACTTC.

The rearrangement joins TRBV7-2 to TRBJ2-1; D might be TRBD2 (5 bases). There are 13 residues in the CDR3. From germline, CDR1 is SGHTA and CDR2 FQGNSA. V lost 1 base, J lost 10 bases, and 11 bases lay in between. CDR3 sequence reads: CASSLVASREQFF. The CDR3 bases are TGTGCCAGCAGCTTAGTGGCTAGCCGCGAGCAGTTCTTC.

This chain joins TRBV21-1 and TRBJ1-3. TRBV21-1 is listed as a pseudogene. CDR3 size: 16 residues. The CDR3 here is CASSKPDGSFGNTIYF. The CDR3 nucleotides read TGTGCCAGCAGCAAACCAGACGGTTCTTTTGGAAACACCATATATTTT.

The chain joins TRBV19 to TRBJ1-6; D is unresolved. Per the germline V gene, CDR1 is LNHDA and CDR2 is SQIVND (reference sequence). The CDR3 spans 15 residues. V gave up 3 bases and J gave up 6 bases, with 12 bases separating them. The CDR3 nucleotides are TGTGCCAGTAGTATTTTGGACGGCTCTAATTCACCCCTCCACTTT. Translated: CASSILDGSNSPLHF.

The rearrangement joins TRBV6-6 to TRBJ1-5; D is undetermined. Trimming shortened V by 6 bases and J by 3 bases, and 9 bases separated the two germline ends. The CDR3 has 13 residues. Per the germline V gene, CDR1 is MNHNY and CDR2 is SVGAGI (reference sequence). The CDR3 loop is CASSGLNNQPQHF. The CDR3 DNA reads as TGTGCCAGCAGCGGGCTAAACAATCAGCCCCAGCATTTT.

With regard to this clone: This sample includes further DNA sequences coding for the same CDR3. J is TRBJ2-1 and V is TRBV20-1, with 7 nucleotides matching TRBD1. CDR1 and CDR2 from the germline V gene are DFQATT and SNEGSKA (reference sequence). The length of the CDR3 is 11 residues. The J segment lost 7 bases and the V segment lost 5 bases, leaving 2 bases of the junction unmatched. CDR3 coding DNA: TGCAGTGCTTCCAGGGGGAATGAGCAGTTCTTC. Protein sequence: CSASRGNEQFF.

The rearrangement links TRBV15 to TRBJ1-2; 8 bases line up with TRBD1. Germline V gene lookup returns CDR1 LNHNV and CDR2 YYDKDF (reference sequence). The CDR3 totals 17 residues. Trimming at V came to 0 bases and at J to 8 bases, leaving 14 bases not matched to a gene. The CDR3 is CATSRDFLPGGAGGYTF. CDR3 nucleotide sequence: TGTGCCACCAGCAGAGATTTTTTGCCAGGGGGCGCAGGGGGCTACACCTTC.

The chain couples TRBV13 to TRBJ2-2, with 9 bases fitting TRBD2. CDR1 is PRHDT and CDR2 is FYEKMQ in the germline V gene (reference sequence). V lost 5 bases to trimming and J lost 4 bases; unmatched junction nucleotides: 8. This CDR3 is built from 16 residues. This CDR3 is CASSPRGSGSTGELFF. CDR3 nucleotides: TGTGCCAGCAGCCCGCGGGGTAGCGGGAGCACCGGGGAGCTGTTTTTT.

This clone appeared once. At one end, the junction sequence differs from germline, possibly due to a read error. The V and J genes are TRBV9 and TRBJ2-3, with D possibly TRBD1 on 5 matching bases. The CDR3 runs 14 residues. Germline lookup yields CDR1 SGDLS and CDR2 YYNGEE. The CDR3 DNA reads TGTGCCAGCAGCGTAGCTCAGGGCACAGATACACAGTATTTT. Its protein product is CASSVAQGTDTQYF.

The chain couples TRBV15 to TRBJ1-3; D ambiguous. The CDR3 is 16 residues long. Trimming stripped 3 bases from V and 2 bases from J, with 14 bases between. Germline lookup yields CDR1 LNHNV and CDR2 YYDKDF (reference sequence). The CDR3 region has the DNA TGTGCCACCAGCAGGTCCCCCCCGTCCCCTGGAAACACCATATATTTT. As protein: CATSRSPPSPGNTIYF.

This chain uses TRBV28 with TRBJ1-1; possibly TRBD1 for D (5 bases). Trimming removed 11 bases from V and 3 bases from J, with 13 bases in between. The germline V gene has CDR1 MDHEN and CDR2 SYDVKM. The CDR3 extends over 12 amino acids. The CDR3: CAAGQGDTEAFF. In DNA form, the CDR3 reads TGTGCCGCTGGTCAAGGGGACACTGAAGCTTTCTTT.

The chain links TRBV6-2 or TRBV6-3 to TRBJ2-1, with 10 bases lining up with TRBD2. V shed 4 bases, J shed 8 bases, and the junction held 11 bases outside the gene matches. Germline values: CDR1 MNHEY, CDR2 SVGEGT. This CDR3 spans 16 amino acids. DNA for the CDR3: TGTGCCAGCAGTTCCCTTCTAGCGGGAGTTTCCCATGAGCAGTTCTTC. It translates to CASSSLLAGVSHEQFF.

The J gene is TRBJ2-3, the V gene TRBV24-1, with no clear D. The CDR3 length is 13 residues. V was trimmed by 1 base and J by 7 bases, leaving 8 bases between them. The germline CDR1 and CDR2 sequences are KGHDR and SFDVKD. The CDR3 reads CATSDLGRYTQYF. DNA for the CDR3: TGTGCCACCAGTGATTTAGGGCGATATACGCAGTATTTT.

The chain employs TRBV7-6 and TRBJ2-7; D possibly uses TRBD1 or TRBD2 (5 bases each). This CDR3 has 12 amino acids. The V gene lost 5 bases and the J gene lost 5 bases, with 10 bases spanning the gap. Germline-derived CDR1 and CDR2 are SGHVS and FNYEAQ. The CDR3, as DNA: TGTGCCAGCAGCCTTGGGGGTGACGAGCAGTACTTC. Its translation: CASSLGGDEQYF.

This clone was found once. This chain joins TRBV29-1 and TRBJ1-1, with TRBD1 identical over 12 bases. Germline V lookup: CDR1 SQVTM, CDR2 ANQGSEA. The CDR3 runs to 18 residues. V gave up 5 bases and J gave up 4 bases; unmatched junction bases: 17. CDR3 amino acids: CSVKTSGTGGHRGTEAFF. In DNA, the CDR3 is TGCAGCGTTAAAACGTCCGGGACAGGGGGCCATAGAGGCACTGAAGCTTTCTTT.

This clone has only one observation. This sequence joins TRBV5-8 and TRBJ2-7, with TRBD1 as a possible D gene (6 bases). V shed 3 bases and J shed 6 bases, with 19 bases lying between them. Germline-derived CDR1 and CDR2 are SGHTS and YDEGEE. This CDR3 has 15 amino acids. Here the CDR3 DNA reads TGTGCCAGCAGCTGGAGAGTAGAACAGGGACGCGAGCAGTACTTC. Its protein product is CASSWRVEQGREQYF.

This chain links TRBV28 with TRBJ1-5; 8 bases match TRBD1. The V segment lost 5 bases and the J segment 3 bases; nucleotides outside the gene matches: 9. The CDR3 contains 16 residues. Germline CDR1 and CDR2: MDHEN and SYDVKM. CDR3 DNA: TGTGCCAGCAGTAGACAGGGGACCTTGTTCAATCAGCCCCAGCATTTT. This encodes CASSRQGTLFNQPQHF.

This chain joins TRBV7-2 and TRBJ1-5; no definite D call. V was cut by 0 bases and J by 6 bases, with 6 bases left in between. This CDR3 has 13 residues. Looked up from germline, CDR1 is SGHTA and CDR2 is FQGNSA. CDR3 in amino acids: CASSLAPGQPQHF. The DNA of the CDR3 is TGTGCCAGCAGCTTAGCGCCGGGTCAGCCCCAGCATTTT.

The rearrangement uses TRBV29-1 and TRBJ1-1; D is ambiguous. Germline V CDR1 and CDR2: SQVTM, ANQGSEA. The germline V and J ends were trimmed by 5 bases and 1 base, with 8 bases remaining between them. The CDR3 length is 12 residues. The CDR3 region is CSVCWANTEAFF. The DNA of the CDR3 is TGCAGCGTTTGTTGGGCGAACACTGAAGCTTTCTTT. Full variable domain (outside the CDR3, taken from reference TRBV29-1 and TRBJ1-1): SAVISQKPSRDICQRGTSLTIQCQVDSQVTMMFWYRQQPGQSLTLIATANQGSEATYESGFVIDKFPISRPNLTFSTLTVSNMSPEDSSIYLCSVCWANTEAFFGQGTRLTVV.

CDR3 sequence: CASSESGGLGNTIYF. The CDR3 DNA is TGTGCCAGCAGTGAATCAGGCGGACTTGGAAACACCATATATTTT. The chain links TRBV25-1 to TRBJ1-3; no reliable D call. Germline assignment: CDR1 MGHDK and CDR2 SYGVNS. Trimming took 1 base from V and 3 from J, leaving 10 bases between them. The CDR3 covers 15 residues.

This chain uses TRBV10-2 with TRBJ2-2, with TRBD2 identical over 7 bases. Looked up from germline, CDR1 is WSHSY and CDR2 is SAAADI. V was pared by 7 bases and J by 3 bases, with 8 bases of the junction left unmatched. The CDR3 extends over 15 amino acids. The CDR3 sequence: CASNKGGSDTGELFF. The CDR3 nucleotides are TGCGCCAGCAATAAGGGAGGGAGTGACACCGGGGAGCTGTTTTTT.

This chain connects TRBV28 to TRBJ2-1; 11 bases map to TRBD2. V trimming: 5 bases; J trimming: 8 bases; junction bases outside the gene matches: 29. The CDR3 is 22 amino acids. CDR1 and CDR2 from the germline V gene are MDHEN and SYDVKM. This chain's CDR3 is CASSPSGALGLAEESRVHEQFF. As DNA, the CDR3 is TGTGCCAGCAGTCCATCAGGGGCCCTGGGACTAGCGGAAGAGAGTCGGGTTCATGAGCAGTTCTTC. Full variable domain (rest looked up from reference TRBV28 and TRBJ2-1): DVKVTQSSRYLVKRTGEKVFLECVQDMDHENMFWYRQDPGLGLRLIYFSYDVKMKEKGDIPEGYSVSREKKERFSLILESASTNQTSMYLCASSPSGALGLAEESRVHEQFFGPGTRLTVL.

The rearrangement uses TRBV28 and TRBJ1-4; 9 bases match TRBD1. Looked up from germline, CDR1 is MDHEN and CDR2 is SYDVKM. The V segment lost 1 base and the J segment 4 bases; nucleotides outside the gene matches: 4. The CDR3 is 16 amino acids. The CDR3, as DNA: TGTGCCAGCAGTTTATCCCGGGGACAGGGTAATGAAAAACTGTTTTTT. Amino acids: CASSLSRGQGNEKLFF.

CDR3 DNA sequence: TGTGCCATCAGTGAGTCGAAGCAGGGAAACGAAAAACTGTTTTTT. Encoded protein: CAISESKQGNEKLFF. The chain is built from TRBV10-3 and TRBJ1-4; a possible D gene is TRBD1 (5 bases). The length of the CDR3 is 15 residues. The ends were cut back, 0 bases at V and 8 bases at J, with 13 bases in the middle. Germline V gene sequence: CDR1 ENHRY, CDR2 SYGVKD.

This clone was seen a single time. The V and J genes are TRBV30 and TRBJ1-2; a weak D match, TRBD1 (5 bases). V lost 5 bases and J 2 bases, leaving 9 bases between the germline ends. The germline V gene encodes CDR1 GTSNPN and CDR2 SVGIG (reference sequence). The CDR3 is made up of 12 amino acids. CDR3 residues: CAWWDVNYGYTF. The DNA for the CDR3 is TGTGCCTGGTGGGACGTGAACTATGGCTACACCTTC.